This record covers a single T cell receptor (beta chain). V lost 6 bases and J lost 0, with 15 bases in between. The CDR3 contains 16 residues. From germline, CDR1 is MNHEY and CDR2 SMNVEV (reference sequence). This entry is derived from a study of blood T cell repertoires in COVID-19. The protocol was immunoSEQ multiplex PCR, while the TCRdb copy is restricted to in-frame clones and leaves out a portion. Here the sample spans around 320,000 clones, about 87% being singletons. The TCR comes from a woman under 40 who had recovered from COVID-19. Sequencing was carried out using peripheral blood. The V gene is TRBV27, the J gene TRBJ1-5, with D possibly TRBD1 on 6 matching bases. The CDR3 spells CASRDTGTTSNQPQHF. The DNA for the CDR3 is TGTGCCAGCAGGGACACCGGGACAACTAGCAATCAGCCCCAGCATTTT.